The 16 T cell receptor beta chains in this list originate from one sample, sequenced in a study of blood T cells in healthy people across ages. Primers used in a second PCR of about 7 to 11 cycles were a sample-barcoded 5' primer and a J-beta primer mix. TCRdb processed the 5' RACE reads anew with MiXCR; each CDR3 protein has one entry. The table records about 1.1 million distinct CDR3 sequences, more than 30% of them present only once. The sequenced sample consisted of blood. These receptors were obtained from a man between 18 and 29 years old in good health.

The CDR3 loop reads CASNIRGMNTEAFF. The CDR3 nucleotides are TGTGCCAGCAACATACGGGGAATGAACACTGAAGCTTTCTTT. The gene calls are TRBV28 and TRBJ1-1; D gene unclear. Germline lookup yields CDR1 MDHEN and CDR2 SYDVKM. The CDR3 loop spans 14 amino acids. The V and J ends lost 7 bases and 0 bases respectively, with 12 bases between them.

V usage is TRBV5-1 and J usage is TRBJ2-1, with 8 bases aligning to TRBD2. Losses at the gene ends were 0 bases for V and 6 bases for J; bases not matched to a gene: 8. Germline loops: CDR1 SGHRS, CDR2 YFSETQ. This CDR3 is built from 16 residues. The CDR3 sequence is CASSLDPSGGGNEQFF. CDR3 bases: TGCGCCAGCAGCTTGGATCCCAGCGGGGGAGGCAATGAGCAGTTCTTC.

The CDR3 loop reads CASGYSGGGTDTQYF. Here the CDR3 DNA reads TGTGCTAGTGGCTATTCTGGGGGGGGAACAGATACGCAGTATTTT. The chain recombines TRBV12-5 with TRBJ2-3; 7 nucleotides line up with TRBD2. V was pared by 6 bases and J by 3 bases, with 9 bases of the junction left unmatched. Germline assignment: CDR1 LGHNT and CDR2 FRNRAP. The CDR3 is 15 residues long.

This clonotype came up a few times. The rearrangement joins TRBV11-3 to TRBJ2-1; D perhaps matches TRBD1 (5 bases). The CDR3 consists of 14 residues. The germline CDR1 and CDR2 sequences are SGHNT and YENEEA. V lost 1 base and J lost 7, with 11 bases in between. CDR3 in DNA: TGTGCCAGCAGCTTAGGAAGGGGCGTGAATGAGCAGTTCTTC. It yields the protein CASSLGRGVNEQFF. Combining the CDR3 with reference TRBV11-3 and TRBJ2-1 gives the whole variable domain EAGVVQSPRYKIIEKKQPVAFWCNPISGHNTLYWYLQNLGQGPELLIRYENEEAVDDSQLPKDRFSAERLKGVDSTLKIQPAELGDSAVYLCASSLGRGVNEQFFGPGTRLTVL.

Only a few counts were recorded for this clonotype. The J gene is TRBJ1-2, the V gene TRBV6-5; D perhaps matches TRBD1 (6 bases). This CDR3 is built from 14 residues. Germline V lookup: CDR1 MNHEY, CDR2 SVGAGI. Deletions cut 8 bases from V and 2 bases from J, with 15 bases between. The CDR3 DNA follows: TGTGCCAGCGCCCGGGACACCGCGAACTATGGCTACACCTTC. Residues: CASARDTANYGYTF.

The chain employs TRBV27 and TRBJ2-1; D is perhaps TRBD1 (6 bases). CDR1 is MNHEY, CDR2 SMNVEV, per germline (reference sequence). The V and J ends lost 5 bases and 4 bases respectively, with 21 bases between them. The CDR3 is 17 amino acids. This CDR3 is CASSTQGCKGRYNEQFF. CDR3 nucleotides: TGTGCCAGCAGTACCCAGGGGTGTAAGGGCCGATACAATGAGCAGTTCTTC.

J is TRBJ2-3 and V is TRBV4-3, with D possibly being TRBD1 (6 bases). In germline, CDR1 is LGHNA, CDR2 YSLEER. The CDR3 totals 13 residues. The germline V and J ends were trimmed by 0 bases and 13 bases, with 14 bases remaining between them. The CDR3, as DNA: TGCGCCAGCAGCCAAGATATGGGACAAGCGGAGTATTTT. Translation: CASSQDMGQAEYF.

The genes are TRBV7-3 and TRBJ2-1; the D is unclear. CDR1 is SGHTA, CDR2 FQGTGA, per germline. The CDR3 contains 18 residues. Trimming pared 1 base from V and 3 bases from J, leaving 19 bases between. CDR3: CASSLRGGFPQDYNEQFF. The CDR3 region has the DNA TGTGCCAGCAGCTTAAGGGGTGGATTCCCCCAAGACTACAATGAGCAGTTCTTC.

Worth noting for this clonotype: The junction and the germline gene differ at one end; a read error may be behind it. The V and J genes are TRBV19 and TRBJ2-1, with D unclear. The end of the DNA is better explained by TRBJ2-7, so the J call may be wrong. There are 13 residues in the CDR3. Germline V gives CDR1 LNHDA, CDR2 SQIVND (reference sequence). The CDR3 sequence is CTSSRVAGNEQYF. DNA of the CDR3: TGTACCAGTAGTAGGGTGGCAGGCAATGAGCAGTACTTC.

The chain recombines TRBV18 with TRBJ1-6; the D gene is possibly TRBD1 (6 bases). CDR1 and CDR2 (germline): KGHSH, LQKENI. Trimming removed 3 bases at V and 6 bases at J, with 18 bases between. This CDR3 is built from 17 residues. CDR3 sequence: CASSPGGYRVLNSPLHF. CDR3 sequence (DNA): TGTGCCAGCTCACCGGGTGGTTACAGGGTGCTTAATTCACCCCTCCACTTT.

The rearrangement joins TRBV3-1 to TRBJ2-1, with 9 nucleotides matching TRBD1. This CDR3 region has 15 residues. CDR1 is LGHDT and CDR2 is YNNKEL in the germline V gene (reference sequence). V was clipped by 4 bases and J by 4 bases; unmatched bases: 5. The CDR3 coding sequence is TGTGCCAGCAGCCGGGAGGACAGGGGATACAATGAGCAGTTCTTC. This codes for CASSREDRGYNEQFF.

The V call is TRBV28, the J call TRBJ2-7; D is unclear. The DNA end is a closer match to TRBJ2-5, so the J assignment may be wrong. This CDR3 spans 13 amino acids. The V gene's germline CDR1 is MDHEN and CDR2 SYDVKM. The CDR3 region is CASSSLATETQYF. In DNA form, the CDR3 reads TGTGCCAGCAGTTCTCTTGCGACAGAGACCCAGTACTTC.

The chain combines TRBV4-1 with TRBJ2-2; TRBD2 might be the D (6 bases). The germline V and J ends were trimmed by 1 base and 6 bases, with 12 bases remaining between them. Germline V gene sequence: CDR1 MGHRA, CDR2 YSYEKL. The CDR3 covers 15 residues. The CDR3 DNA is TGCGCCAGCAGCCAAGGGGAGGTAGGACCCGGGGAGCTGTTTTTT. Its translation: CASSQGEVGPGELFF.

This clonotype was seen only a few times. The CDR3 coding sequence is TGTGCCAGCAGCACAGCACCGAGGTGGTACCAAGAGACCCAGTACTTC. Translation: CASSTAPRWYQETQYF. V gene TRBV5-6 combines with J gene TRBJ2-5, with D unresolved. Germline V gene sequence: CDR1 SGHDT, CDR2 YYEEEE. V lost 4 bases and J 0 bases, leaving 16 bases between the germline ends. CDR3 length equals 16 residues.

The V call is TRBV20-1, the J call TRBJ2-5, with D perhaps matching TRBD1 (6 bases). Trimming cost V 4 bases and J 11 bases, with 26 bases left between them. The V gene's germline CDR1 is DFQATT and CDR2 SNEGSKA (reference sequence). This CDR3 region has 15 residues. The CDR3 region has the DNA TGCAGTGCTATCCCGGACAGAGGACAATACAATGAGCAGTACTTC. Residues: CSAIPDRGQYNEQYF.

The chain recombines TRBV20-1 with TRBJ2-3, with D possibly being TRBD1 (5 bases). Trimming took off 6 bases at V and 2 bases at J, with 15 bases between the two ends. This CDR3 contains 14 residues. Germline V lookup: CDR1 DFQATT, CDR2 SNEGSKA (reference sequence). CDR3 in DNA: TGCAGTGCCTATGCTGCCAGGGCCACAGATACGCAGTATTTT. This sequence encodes CSAYAARATDTQYF.